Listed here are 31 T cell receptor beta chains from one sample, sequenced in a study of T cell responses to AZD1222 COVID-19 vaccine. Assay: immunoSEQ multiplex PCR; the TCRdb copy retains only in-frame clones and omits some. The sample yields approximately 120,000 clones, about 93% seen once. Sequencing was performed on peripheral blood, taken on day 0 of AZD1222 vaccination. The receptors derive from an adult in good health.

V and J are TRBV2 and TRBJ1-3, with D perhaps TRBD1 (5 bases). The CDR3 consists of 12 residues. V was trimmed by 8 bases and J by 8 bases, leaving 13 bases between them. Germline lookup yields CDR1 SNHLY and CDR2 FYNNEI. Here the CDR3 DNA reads TGTGCCAGCGGGGCGAATTCATACACCATATATTTT. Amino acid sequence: CASGANSYTIYF.

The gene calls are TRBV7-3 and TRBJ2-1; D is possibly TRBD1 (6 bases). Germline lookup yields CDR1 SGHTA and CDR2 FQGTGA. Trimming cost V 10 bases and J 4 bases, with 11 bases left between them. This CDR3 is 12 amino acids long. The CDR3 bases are TGTGCCACCAAGGGGGTTTACAATGAGCAGTTCTTC. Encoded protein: CATKGVYNEQFF.

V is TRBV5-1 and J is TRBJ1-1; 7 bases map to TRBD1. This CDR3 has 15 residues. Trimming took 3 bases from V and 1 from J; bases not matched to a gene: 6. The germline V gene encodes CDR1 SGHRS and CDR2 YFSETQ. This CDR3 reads CASSSRQGGNTEAFF. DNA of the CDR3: TGCGCCAGCAGCTCAAGACAGGGTGGGAACACTGAAGCTTTCTTT.

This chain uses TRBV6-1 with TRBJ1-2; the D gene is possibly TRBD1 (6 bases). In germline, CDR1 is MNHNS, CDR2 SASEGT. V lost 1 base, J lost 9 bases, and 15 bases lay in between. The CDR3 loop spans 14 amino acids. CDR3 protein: CASSEGLQGYRYTF. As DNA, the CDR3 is TGTGCCAGCAGTGAAGGCCTACAGGGTTATCGCTACACCTTC.

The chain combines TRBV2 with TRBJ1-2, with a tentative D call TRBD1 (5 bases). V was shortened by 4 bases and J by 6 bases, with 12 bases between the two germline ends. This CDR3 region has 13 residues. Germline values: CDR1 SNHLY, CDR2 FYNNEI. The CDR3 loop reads CASSVGGPNGYTF. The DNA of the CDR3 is TGTGCCAGCAGTGTCGGGGGTCCCAATGGCTACACCTTC. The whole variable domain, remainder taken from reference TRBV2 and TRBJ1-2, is EPEVTQTPSHQVTQMGQEVILRCVPISNHLYFYWYRQILGQKVEFLVSFYNNEISEKSEIFDDQFSVERPDGSNFTLKIRSTKLEDSAMYFCASSVGGPNGYTFGSGTRLTVV.

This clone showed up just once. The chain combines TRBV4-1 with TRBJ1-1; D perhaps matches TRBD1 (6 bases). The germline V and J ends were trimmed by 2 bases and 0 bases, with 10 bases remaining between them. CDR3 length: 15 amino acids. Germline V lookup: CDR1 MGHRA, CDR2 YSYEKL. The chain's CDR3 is CASSQHGQLNTEAFF. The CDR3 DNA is TGCGCCAGCAGCCAACACGGACAGTTGAACACTGAAGCTTTCTTT.

The CDR3: CASSPSRQAIHYGYTF. The CDR3 DNA follows: TGTGCCAGCTCACCATCGCGACAAGCGATCCATTATGGCTACACCTTC. The chain has TRBV18 and TRBJ1-2, with no clear D. This CDR3 region has 16 residues. The V end was cut by 2 bases, the J end by 5 bases, with 18 bases between. Germline CDR1 reads KGHSH; CDR2 reads LQKENI.

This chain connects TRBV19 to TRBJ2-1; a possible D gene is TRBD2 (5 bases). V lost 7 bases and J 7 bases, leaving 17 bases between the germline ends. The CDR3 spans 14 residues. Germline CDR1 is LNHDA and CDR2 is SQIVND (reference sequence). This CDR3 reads CASTRSWGVNEQFF. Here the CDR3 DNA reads TGTGCCAGTACCCGAAGCTGGGGAGTTAATGAGCAGTTCTTC.

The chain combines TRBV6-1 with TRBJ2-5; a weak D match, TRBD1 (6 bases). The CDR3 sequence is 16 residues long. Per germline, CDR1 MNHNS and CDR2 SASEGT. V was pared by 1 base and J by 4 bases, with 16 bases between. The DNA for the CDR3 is TGTGCCAGCAGTGAAGGTTTTACAGGGTGGGGAGAGACCCAGTACTTC. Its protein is CASSEGFTGWGETQYF.

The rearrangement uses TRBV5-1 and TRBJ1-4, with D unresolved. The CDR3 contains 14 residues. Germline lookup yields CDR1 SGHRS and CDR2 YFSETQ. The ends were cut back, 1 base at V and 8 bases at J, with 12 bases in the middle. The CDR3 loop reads CASSLIGFGEKLFF. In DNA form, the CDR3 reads TGCGCCAGCAGCTTGATCGGTTTCGGGGAAAAACTGTTTTTT.

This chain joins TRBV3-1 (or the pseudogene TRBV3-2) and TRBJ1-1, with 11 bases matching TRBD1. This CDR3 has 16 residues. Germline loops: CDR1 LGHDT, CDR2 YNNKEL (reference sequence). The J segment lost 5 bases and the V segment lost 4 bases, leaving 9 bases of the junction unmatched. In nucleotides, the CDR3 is TGTGCCAGCAGCCCTACCTCCGGGACAGGGGGAACTGAAGCTTTCTTT. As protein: CASSPTSGTGGTEAFF.

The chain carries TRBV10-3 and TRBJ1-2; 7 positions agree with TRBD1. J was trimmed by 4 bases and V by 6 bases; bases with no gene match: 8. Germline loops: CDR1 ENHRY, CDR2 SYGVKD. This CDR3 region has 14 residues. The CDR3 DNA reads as TGTGCCATCAGACGCGGCCGGGACAGCTATGGCTACACCTTC. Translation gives CAIRRGRDSYGYTF.

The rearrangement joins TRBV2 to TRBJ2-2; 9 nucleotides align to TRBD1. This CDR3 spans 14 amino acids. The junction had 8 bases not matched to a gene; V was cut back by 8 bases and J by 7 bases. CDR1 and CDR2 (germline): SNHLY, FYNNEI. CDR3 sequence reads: CASATGTGSGELFF. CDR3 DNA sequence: TGTGCCAGCGCCACCGGGACAGGGAGCGGGGAGCTGTTTTTT.

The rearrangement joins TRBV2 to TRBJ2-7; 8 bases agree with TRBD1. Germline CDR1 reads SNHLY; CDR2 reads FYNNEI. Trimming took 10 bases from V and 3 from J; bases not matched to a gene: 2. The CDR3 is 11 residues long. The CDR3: CATRGLYEQYF. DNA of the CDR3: TGTGCCACCAGGGGGCTCTACGAGCAGTACTTC. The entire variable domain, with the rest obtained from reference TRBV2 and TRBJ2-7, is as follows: EPEVTQTPSHQVTQMGQEVILRCVPISNHLYFYWYRQILGQKVEFLVSFYNNEISEKSEIFDDQFSVERPDGSNFTLKIRSTKLEDSAMYFCATRGLYEQYFGPGTRLTVT.

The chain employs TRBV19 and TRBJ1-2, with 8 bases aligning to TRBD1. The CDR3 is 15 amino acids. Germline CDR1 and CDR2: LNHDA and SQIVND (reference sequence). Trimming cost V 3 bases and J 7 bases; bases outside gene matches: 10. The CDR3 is CASSIGQGAFGGYTF. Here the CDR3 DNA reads TGTGCCAGTAGTATCGGACAGGGTGCTTTCGGTGGCTACACCTTC.

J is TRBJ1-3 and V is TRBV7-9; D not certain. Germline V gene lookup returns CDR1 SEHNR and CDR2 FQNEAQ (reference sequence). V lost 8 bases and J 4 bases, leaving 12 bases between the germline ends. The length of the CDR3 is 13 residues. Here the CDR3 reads CASGSSSGNTIYF. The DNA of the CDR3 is TGTGCCAGCGGTAGTTCTTCCGGAAACACCATATATTTT.

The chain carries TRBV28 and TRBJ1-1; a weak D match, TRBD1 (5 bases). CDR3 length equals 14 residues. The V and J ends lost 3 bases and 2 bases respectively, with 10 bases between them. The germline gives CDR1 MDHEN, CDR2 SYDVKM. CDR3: CASSFGTLNTEAFF. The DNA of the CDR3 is TGTGCCAGCAGTTTCGGGACGTTAAACACTGAAGCTTTCTTT. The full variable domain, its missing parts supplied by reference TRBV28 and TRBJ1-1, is DVKVTQSSRYLVKRTGEKVFLECVQDMDHENMFWYRQDPGLGLRLIYFSYDVKMKEKGDIPEGYSVSREKKERFSLILESASTNQTSMYLCASSFGTLNTEAFFGQGTRLTVV.

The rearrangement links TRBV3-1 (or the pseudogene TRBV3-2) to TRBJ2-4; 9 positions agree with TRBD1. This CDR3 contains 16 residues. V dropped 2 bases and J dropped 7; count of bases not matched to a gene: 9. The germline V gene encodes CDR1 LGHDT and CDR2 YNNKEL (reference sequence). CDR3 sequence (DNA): TGTGCCAGCAGCCAAACTCCGGGACAGGGTGTCAACATTCAGTACTTC. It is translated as CASSQTPGQGVNIQYF.

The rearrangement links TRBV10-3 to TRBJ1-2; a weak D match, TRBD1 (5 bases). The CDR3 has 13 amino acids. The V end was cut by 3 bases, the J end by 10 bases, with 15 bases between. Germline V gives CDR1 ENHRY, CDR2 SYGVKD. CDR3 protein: CAISEQAAFFYTF. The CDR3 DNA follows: TGTGCCATCAGTGAACAGGCCGCGTTCTTCTACACCTTC.

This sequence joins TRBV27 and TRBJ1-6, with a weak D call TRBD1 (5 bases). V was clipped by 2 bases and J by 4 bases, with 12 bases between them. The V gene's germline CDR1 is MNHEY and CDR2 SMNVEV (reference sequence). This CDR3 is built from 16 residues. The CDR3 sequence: CASSLKGRDYNSPLHF. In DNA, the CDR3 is TGTGCCAGCAGTTTAAAGGGGCGGGATTATAATTCACCCCTCCACTTT.

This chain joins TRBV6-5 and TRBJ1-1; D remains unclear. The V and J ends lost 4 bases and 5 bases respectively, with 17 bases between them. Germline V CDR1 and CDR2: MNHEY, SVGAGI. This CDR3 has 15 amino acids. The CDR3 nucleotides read TGTGCCAGCAGTTTCGTCGTTGAGGTAGGGACTGAAGCTTTCTTT. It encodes CASSFVVEVGTEAFF.

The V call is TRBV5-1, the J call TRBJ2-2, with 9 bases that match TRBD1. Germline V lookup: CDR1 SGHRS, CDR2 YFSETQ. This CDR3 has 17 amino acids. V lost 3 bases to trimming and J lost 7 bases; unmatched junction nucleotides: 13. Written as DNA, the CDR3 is TGCGCCAGCAGCTCCCCCCAGGGGACAGGGTACTTCGGGGAGCTGTTTTTT. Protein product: CASSSPQGTGYFGELFF.

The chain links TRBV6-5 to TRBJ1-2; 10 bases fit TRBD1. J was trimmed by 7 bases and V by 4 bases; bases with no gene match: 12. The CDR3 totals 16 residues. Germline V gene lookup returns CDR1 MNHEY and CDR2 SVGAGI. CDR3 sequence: CASSSRGTGARGGYTF. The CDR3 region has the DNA TGTGCCAGCAGTTCACGTGGGACAGGGGCAAGGGGTGGCTACACCTTC.

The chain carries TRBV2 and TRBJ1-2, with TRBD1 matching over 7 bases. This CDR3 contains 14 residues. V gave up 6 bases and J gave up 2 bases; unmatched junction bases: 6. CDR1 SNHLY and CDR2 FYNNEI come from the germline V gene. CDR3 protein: CASRATGSNYGYTF. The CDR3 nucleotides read TGTGCCAGCAGGGCGACAGGGTCAAACTATGGCTACACCTTC.

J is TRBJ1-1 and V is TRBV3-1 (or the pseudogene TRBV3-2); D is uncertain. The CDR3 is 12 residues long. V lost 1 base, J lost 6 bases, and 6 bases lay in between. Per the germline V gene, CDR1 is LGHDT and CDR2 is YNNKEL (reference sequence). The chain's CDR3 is CASSQVGSEAFF. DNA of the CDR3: TGTGCCAGCAGCCAAGTTGGGTCTGAAGCTTTCTTT.

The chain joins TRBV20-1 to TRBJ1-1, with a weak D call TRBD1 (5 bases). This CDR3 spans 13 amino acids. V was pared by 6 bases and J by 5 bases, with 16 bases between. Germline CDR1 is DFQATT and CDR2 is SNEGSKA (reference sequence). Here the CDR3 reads CSASRGVETEAFF. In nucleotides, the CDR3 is TGCAGTGCAAGTAGGGGAGTGGAGACTGAAGCTTTCTTT.

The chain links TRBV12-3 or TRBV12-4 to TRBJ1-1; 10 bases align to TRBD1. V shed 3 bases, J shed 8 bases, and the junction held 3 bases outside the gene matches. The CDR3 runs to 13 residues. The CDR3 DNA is TGTGCCAGCAGTTTGGGACAGGGGTCCGAAGCTTTCTTT. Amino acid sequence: CASSLGQGSEAFF.

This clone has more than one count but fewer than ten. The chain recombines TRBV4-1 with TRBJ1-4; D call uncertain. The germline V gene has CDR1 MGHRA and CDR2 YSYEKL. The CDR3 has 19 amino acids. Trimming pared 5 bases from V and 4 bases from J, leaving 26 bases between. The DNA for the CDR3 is TGCGCCAGCAGCATACCGGCGGCCCTGACCGGTTCTGATAATGAAAAACTGTTTTTT. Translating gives CASSIPAALTGSDNEKLFF.

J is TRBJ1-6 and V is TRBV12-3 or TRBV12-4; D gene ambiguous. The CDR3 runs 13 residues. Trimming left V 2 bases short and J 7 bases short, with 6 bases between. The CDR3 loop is CASSLQENSPLHF. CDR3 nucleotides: TGTGCCAGCAGTTTACAGGAAAATTCACCCCTCCACTTT.

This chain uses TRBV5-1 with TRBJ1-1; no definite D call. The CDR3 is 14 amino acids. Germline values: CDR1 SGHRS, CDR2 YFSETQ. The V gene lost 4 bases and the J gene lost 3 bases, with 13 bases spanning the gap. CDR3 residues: CASSPLTADTEAFF. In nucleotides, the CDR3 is TGCGCCAGCAGCCCGTTAACAGCAGACACTGAAGCTTTCTTT.

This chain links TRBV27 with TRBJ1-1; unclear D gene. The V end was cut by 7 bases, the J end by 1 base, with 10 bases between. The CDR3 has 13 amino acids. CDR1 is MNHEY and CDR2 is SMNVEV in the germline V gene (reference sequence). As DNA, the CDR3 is TGTGCCAGCAAAGATGATAAGAACACTGAAGCTTTCTTT. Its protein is CASKDDKNTEAFF.